The subject of this entry is one T cell receptor beta chain. What it recognizes is unknown. This record belongs to a study of cytomegalovirus exposure and HLA in healthy donors. Findings and caveats of the study: Reports described diagnosis of cytomegalovirus status by the classifier as highly specific and sensitive. Specificity for CMV antigens was confirmed in vitro for three of the CMV-associated chains.

The donors were members of the roughly 120-subject validation cohort (separate from the 666-subject first cohort). Clones were sequenced by immunoSEQ multiplex PCR, and TCRdb holds only the in-frame ones, with some missing. The sample includes 250,000 to 350,000 clones, 88% of them seen just once. Trimming cost V 6 bases and J 2 bases; bases outside gene matches: 7. CDR1 is SGDLS, CDR2 YYNGEE, per germline. The CDR3 runs 15 residues. This TCR came from a woman between 18 and 29 years old in good health and CMV-seronegative. The rearrangement joins TRBV9 to TRBJ2-1, with 8 bases identical to TRBD1. Sequenced: PBMCs. The CDR3 DNA is TGTGCCAGCACTCGTACAGGGGGGACCTACAATGAGCAGTTCTTC. It is translated as CASTRTGGTYNEQFF.